A selection of T cell receptor beta chains follows, all from one sample in a study of shared T cell receptors in the human thymus. Clones were sequenced by immunoSEQ multiplex PCR, and TCRdb holds only the in-frame ones, with some missing. The sample carries about 380,000 clones, approximately 95% recorded once. What was sequenced was thymocytes. All receptors come from a human donor. The CDR3 runs from the conserved cysteine through the conserved F or W. Fields, in order: J gene, CDR3 length, D gene, V gene, clone size, CDR3 protein, CDR3 DNA. The D gene is left open where the match is weak. Size is stated for part of the rows, as once, few or many counts, or as a class when the clone is expanded.

J gene: TRBJ1-5; CDR3 length: 13; D gene: NA; V gene: TRBV6-1; clone size: NA; CDR3 protein: CASSGQSNQPQHF; CDR3 DNA: TGTGCCAGCAGTGGGCAGAGCAATCAGCCCCAGCATTTT
J gene: TRBJ2-1; CDR3 length: 15; D gene: NA; V gene: TRBV21-1; clone size: NA; CDR3 protein: CASSGRTGRINEQFF; CDR3 DNA: TGTGCCAGCAGCGGCAGGACAGGGCGTATTAATGAGCAGTTCTTC
J gene: TRBJ2-7; CDR3 length: 18; D gene: TRBD2; V gene: TRBV6-1; clone size: once; CDR3 protein: CASSEPRTSGRGPYEQYF; CDR3 DNA: TGTGCCAGCAGTGAGCCTAGGACTAGCGGGAGGGGTCCCTACGAGCAGTACTTC
J gene: TRBJ2-1; CDR3 length: 18; D gene: TRBD1; V gene: TRBV5-1; clone size: NA; CDR3 protein: CASSWVGHRGIVNNEQFF; CDR3 DNA: TGCGCCAGCAGCTGGGTGGGCCACAGGGGAATAGTTAACAATGAGCAGTTCTTC
J gene: TRBJ2-7; CDR3 length: 16; D gene: TRBD2; V gene: TRBV27; clone size: NA; CDR3 protein: CASSLWREETSYEQYF; CDR3 DNA: TGTGCCAGCAGTTTATGGCGGGAGGAGACCTCCTACGAGCAGTACTTC
J gene: TRBJ2-2; CDR3 length: 15; D gene: NA; V gene: TRBV23-1; clone size: NA; CDR3 protein: CASSQSNGNTGELFF; CDR3 DNA: TGCGCCAGCAGTCAATCGAACGGGAACACCGGGGAGCTGTTTTTT
J gene: TRBJ1-5; CDR3 length: 15; D gene: TRBD1; V gene: TRBV11-2; clone size: few; CDR3 protein: CASSHQGQGHQPQHF; CDR3 DNA: TGTGCCAGCAGCCATCAGGGACAGGGTCATCAGCCCCAGCATTTT
J gene: TRBJ2-1; CDR3 length: 15; D gene: TRBD2; V gene: TRBV27; clone size: NA; CDR3 protein: CASSTERELWNEQFF; CDR3 DNA: TGTGCCAGTTCTACGGAGCGGGAGCTTTGGAATGAGCAGTTCTTC
J gene: TRBJ2-7; CDR3 length: 18; D gene: NA; V gene: TRBV4-3; clone size: NA; CDR3 protein: CASSQDRLAGTAEDEQYF; CDR3 DNA: TGCGCCAGCAGCCAAGACCGCTTGGCCGGGACGGCAGAGGACGAGCAGTACTTC
J gene: TRBJ1-5; CDR3 length: 15; D gene: NA; V gene: TRBV6-5; clone size: NA; CDR3 protein: CASRPRGGARQPQHF; CDR3 DNA: TGTGCCAGCAGACCCCGTGGGGGGGCTCGGCAGCCCCAGCATTTT
J gene: TRBJ1-1; CDR3 length: 13; D gene: NA; V gene: TRBV6-1; clone size: NA; CDR3 protein: CASSEAALTEAFF; CDR3 DNA: TGTGCCAGCAGTGAAGCGGCACTCACTGAAGCTTTCTTT
J gene: TRBJ2-7; CDR3 length: 14; D gene: NA; V gene: TRBV9; clone size: NA; CDR3 protein: CASSVAAQGGEQYF; CDR3 DNA: TGTGCCAGCAGCGTAGCGGCGCAGGGGGGCGAGCAGTACTTC
J gene: TRBJ2-3; CDR3 length: 18; D gene: TRBD1; V gene: TRBV27; clone size: NA; CDR3 protein: CASSRCPPGTGGADTQYF; CDR3 DNA: TGTGCCAGCAGTAGATGCCCCCCCGGGACAGGGGGTGCAGATACGCAGTATTTT
J gene: TRBJ2-1; CDR3 length: 16; D gene: TRBD2; V gene: TRBV18; clone size: NA; CDR3 protein: CASSPRPRETSNEQFF; CDR3 DNA: TGTGCCAGCTCACCACGCCCGCGGGAGACCTCCAATGAGCAGTTCTTC
J gene: TRBJ1-2; CDR3 length: 16; D gene: TRBD1; V gene: TRBV9; clone size: NA; CDR3 protein: CASSVATTGGAYGYTF; CDR3 DNA: TGTGCCAGCAGCGTAGCTACGACAGGGGGAGCGTATGGCTACACCTTC
J gene: TRBJ2-7; CDR3 length: 15; D gene: NA; V gene: TRBV11-2; clone size: NA; CDR3 protein: CASSLERRLSYEQYF; CDR3 DNA: TGTGCCAGCAGCTTAGAACGGCGTCTCTCCTACGAGCAGTACTTC
J gene: TRBJ2-7; CDR3 length: 15; D gene: NA; V gene: TRBV5-4; clone size: NA; CDR3 protein: CASSLEQGDIYEQYF; CDR3 DNA: TGTGCCAGCAGCTTGGAGCAGGGAGATATCTACGAGCAGTACTTC
J gene: TRBJ2-1; CDR3 length: 16; D gene: TRBD2; V gene: TRBV5-4; clone size: NA; CDR3 protein: CASSSNSGSPYNEQFF; CDR3 DNA: TGTGCCAGCAGCTCGAATAGCGGGAGCCCCTACAATGAGCAGTTCTTC
J gene: TRBJ1-2; CDR3 length: 15; D gene: TRBD1; V gene: TRBV5-1; clone size: NA; CDR3 protein: CASSSGQGVLYGYTF; CDR3 DNA: TGCGCCAGCAGCTCTGGACAGGGGGTCCTCTATGGCTACACCTTC
J gene: TRBJ1-2; CDR3 length: 15; D gene: NA; V gene: TRBV18; clone size: NA; CDR3 protein: CASSPGSSQKYGYTF; CDR3 DNA: TGTGCCAGCTCACCAGGGAGTTCACAGAAGTATGGCTACACCTTC
J gene: TRBJ2-5; CDR3 length: 12; D gene: TRBD2; V gene: TRBV30; clone size: NA; CDR3 protein: CAGGGDGETQYF; CDR3 DNA: TGTGCCGGCGGGGGGGATGGAGAGACCCAGTACTTC
J gene: TRBJ1-5; CDR3 length: 16; D gene: NA; V gene: TRBV19; clone size: NA; CDR3 protein: CASSTEGTRGNQPQHF; CDR3 DNA: TGTGCCAGTAGCACTGAGGGGACCCGGGGTAATCAGCCCCAGCATTTT
J gene: TRBJ1-2; CDR3 length: 17; D gene: TRBD1; V gene: TRBV5-3; clone size: NA; CDR3 protein: CARSHPTGTGGDYGYTF; CDR3 DNA: TGTGCCAGAAGCCACCCAACCGGGACAGGGGGCGACTATGGCTACACCTTC
J gene: TRBJ1-4; CDR3 length: 14; D gene: NA; V gene: TRBV6-5; clone size: NA; CDR3 protein: CASSALGANEKLFF; CDR3 DNA: TGTGCCAGCAGTGCTCTCGGGGCTAATGAAAAACTGTTTTTT
J gene: TRBJ1-2; CDR3 length: 15; D gene: TRBD1; V gene: TRBV28; clone size: NA; CDR3 protein: CASSRGTGRNYGYTF; CDR3 DNA: TGTGCCAGCAGTAGGGGGACAGGGAGGAACTATGGCTACACCTTC
J gene: TRBJ2-1; CDR3 length: 17; D gene: TRBD2; V gene: TRBV18; clone size: NA; CDR3 protein: CASSPRGGLAGYNEQFF; CDR3 DNA: TGTGCCAGCTCACCGAGGGGTGGACTAGCGGGATACAATGAGCAGTTCTTC
J gene: TRBJ2-5; CDR3 length: 15; D gene: NA; V gene: TRBV7-8; clone size: once; CDR3 protein: CASSDLLRGQETQYF; CDR3 DNA: TGTGCCAGCAGCGATCTCCTCCGGGGTCAAGAGACCCAGTACTTC
J gene: TRBJ2-2; CDR3 length: 19; D gene: NA; V gene: TRBV28; clone size: once; CDR3 protein: CASSSPTRNLRAFTGELFF; CDR3 DNA: TGTGCCAGCAGCTCCCCTACGCGTAATCTCCGGGCCTTTACCGGGGAGCTGTTTTTT
J gene: TRBJ2-1; CDR3 length: 12; D gene: NA; V gene: TRBV27; clone size: NA; CDR3 protein: CASSPRPNEQFF; CDR3 DNA: TGTGCCAGCAGCCCCCGCCCCAATGAGCAGTTCTTC
J gene: TRBJ2-7; CDR3 length: 13; D gene: NA; V gene: TRBV25-1; clone size: NA; CDR3 protein: CASREGGSYEQYF; CDR3 DNA: TGTGCCAGCAGGGAGGGTGGCAGCTACGAGCAGTACTTC
J gene: TRBJ2-2; CDR3 length: 19; D gene: TRBD2; V gene: TRBV15; clone size: NA; CDR3 protein: CATSRDRTSGRARVGELFF; CDR3 DNA: TGTGCCACCAGCAGAGATCGGACTAGCGGGAGGGCCAGGGTCGGGGAGCTGTTTTTT
J gene: TRBJ1-5; CDR3 length: 13; D gene: NA; V gene: TRBV5-8; clone size: NA; CDR3 protein: CAIQQGGNQPQHF; CDR3 DNA: TGTGCCATCCAGCAAGGGGGCAATCAGCCCCAGCATTTT
J gene: TRBJ2-3; CDR3 length: 15; D gene: TRBD1; V gene: TRBV18; clone size: NA; CDR3 protein: CASSPGQGGTDTQYF; CDR3 DNA: TGTGCCAGCTCACCAGGACAGGGGGGCACAGATACGCAGTATTTT
J gene: TRBJ2-6; CDR3 length: 20; D gene: TRBD2; V gene: TRBV15; clone size: once; CDR3 protein: CAMYGGTSGRSLSGANVLTF; CDR3 DNA: TGTGCCATGTATGGCGGGACTAGCGGGAGGTCCCTCTCTGGGGCCAACGTCCTGACTTTC
J gene: TRBJ2-3; CDR3 length: 16; D gene: TRBD2; V gene: TRBV9; clone size: NA; CDR3 protein: CASSPLGASGKDTQYF; CDR3 DNA: TGTGCCAGCAGCCCGCTGGGGGCTAGCGGGAAAGATACGCAGTATTTT
J gene: TRBJ1-1; CDR3 length: 11; D gene: NA; V gene: TRBV30; clone size: few; CDR3 protein: CAWSAHTEAFF; CDR3 DNA: TGTGCCTGGAGTGCCCACACTGAAGCTTTCTTT
J gene: TRBJ1-2; CDR3 length: 13; D gene: NA; V gene: TRBV28; clone size: NA; CDR3 protein: CATLKDAIYGYTF; CDR3 DNA: TGTGCCACCCTAAAGGACGCGATATATGGCTACACCTTC
J gene: TRBJ2-1; CDR3 length: 13; D gene: TRBD1; V gene: TRBV7-3; clone size: NA; CDR3 protein: CASSSGTANKQFF; CDR3 DNA: TGTGCCAGCAGCTCCGGGACAGCCAATAAGCAGTTCTTC
J gene: TRBJ2-7; CDR3 length: 18; D gene: TRBD1; V gene: TRBV10-1; clone size: once; CDR3 protein: CASSDKGGVQGAKYEQYF; CDR3 DNA: TGCGCCAGCAGTGACAAGGGGGGTGTTCAGGGGGCTAAGTACGAGCAGTACTTC
J gene: TRBJ2-2; CDR3 length: 14; D gene: TRBD2; V gene: TRBV9; clone size: NA; CDR3 protein: CASSVAGGTGELFF; CDR3 DNA: TGTGCCAGCAGCGTAGCGGGGGGGACCGGGGAGCTGTTTTTT
J gene: TRBJ1-1; CDR3 length: 16; D gene: NA; V gene: TRBV5-6; clone size: NA; CDR3 protein: CASSLISQSGGTEAFF; CDR3 DNA: TGTGCCAGCAGCTTGATCTCGCAATCGGGCGGGACTGAAGCTTTCTTT